A selection of T cell receptor beta chains follows, all from one sample in a study of CD8 T cells in ankylosing spondylitis. TCRdb recomputed calls from the 5' RACE reads with MiXCR, one row per CDR3 protein. The sample carries some 240,000 distinct CDR3 sequences, 20% to 30% recorded once. Sequenced sample: blood, either unsorted or a sorted T cell fraction (not recorded which). These receptors were taken from a male donor with ankylosing spondylitis or in good health (not recorded which). The CDR3 runs from the conserved cysteine through the conserved F or W. The D gene is left open where the match is weak. Size is stated for part of the rows, as once, few or many counts, or as a class when the clone is expanded.

size,D,V,J,DNA,CDR3
-,TRBD1,TRBV28,TRBJ2-7,TGTGCCAGCAGACCCACGACAGGGCCCCTACTCGAGCAGTACTTC,CASRPTTGPLLEQYF
-,-,TRBV29-1,TRBJ2-1,TGCAGCGTCTCCAGGGTACTCTCCTACAATGAGCAGTTCTTC,CSVSRVLSYNEQFF
-,-,TRBV5-1,TRBJ2-3,TGCGCCAGCAGCCCCTGGACCGTCGCCGCAGATACGCAGTATTTT,CASSPWTVAADTQYF
many,TRBD1,TRBV5-1,TRBJ1-3,TGCGCCAGCAGCCCGCAGTGGACAGGGAAGACTGGAAACACCATATATTTT,CASSPQWTGKTGNTIYF
-,-,TRBV20-1,TRBJ2-2,TGCAGTGCTAGAGATAGGTCGCACAACACCGGGGAGCTGTTTTTT,CSARDRSHNTGELFF
-,-,TRBV10-1,TRBJ2-7,TGCGCCAGCGGTATCACATCCTACGAGCAGTACTTC,CASGITSYEQYF
many,-,TRBV6-1,TRBJ1-4,TGTGCCAGCAGTCAACAGGGTGGTGGGGGGAAACTGTTTTTT,CASSQQGGGGKLFF
-,-,TRBV10-3,TRBJ1-2,TGTGCCATCAGAGACTGGGAACCCTATGGCTACACCTTC,CAIRDWEPYGYTF
many,-,TRBV5-5,TRBJ2-3,TGTGCCAGCAGTTTAAACCCAACAGATACGCAGTATTTT,CASSLNPTDTQYF
-,-,TRBV7-3,TRBJ2-1,TGTGCCAGCAGCTTAAATACAATGAGGGATGAGCAGTTCTTC,CASSLNTMRDEQFF
-,-,TRBV18,TRBJ2-1,TGTGCCAGCTCACCACCCGGCGGGGAGTCCGACAATGAGCAGTTCTTC,CASSPPGGESDNEQFF
many,-,TRBV12-3/TRBV12-4,TRBJ1-2,TGTGCCAGCAGTTTAAATAGACGGGAGCCTAACTATGGCTACACCTTC,CASSLNRREPNYGYTF
many,-,TRBV20-1,TRBJ1-1,TGCAGTGCTAGAAGGGAGCGGGACACTGAAGCTTTCTTT,CSARRERDTEAFF
many,-,TRBV29-1,TRBJ2-7,TGCAGCGTTGTAGTTTCCTACGAGCAGTACTTC,CSVVVSYEQYF
few,-,TRBV7-8,TRBJ2-2,TGTGCCAGCAGCTTAGATGGGGCTACCGGGGAGCTGTTTTTT,CASSLDGATGELFF